This T cell receptor (beta chain) was observed in a study of blood T cell repertoires in COVID-19 (dated by TCRdb to 2019 to 2021). Turning to the overall study: The collaborator samples originated in the United States, Italy and Spain and spanned the acute and convalescent phases of COVID-19. The prospective study material was composed of cDNA or gDNA derived from T cells, B-cell-depleted T cells, or PBMCs. Subjects who had been exposed to COVID-19, were actively infected with it, or had recovered from it provided the deeply sampled blood TCRbeta repertoires that made up the dataset. The repertoires were made available in a free public database intended to serve as a resource for research on the immune response to SARS-CoV-2. Samples were obtained from the ongoing ImmuneRACE study (first 160 participants) and from over 1,000 subjects provided by 6 global collaborators. Nearly every sample came with metadata listing a de-identified subject ID, COVID-19 status, age in years and sex. Where available, HLA class I and class II types were taken from metadata supplied by the sample provider and were not determined by assay-based typing. What the authors observed across the whole study: How much clinical and demographic metadata was included differed by source and by participant, and the metadata was provided uncurated.

This clone was observed a few times. Its antigen is unknown. No base qualities exist here, and no much larger clone lies one base off it. TCRbeta CDR3 regions were amplified from genomic DNA by means of the immunoSEQ Assay, a bias-controlled multiplex PCR. Per the source publication's procedure: The number of nucleated cells in each sample was estimated from the amplification of reference gene primers within the assay. Sequence reads were collapsed and filtered to measure the absolute abundance of every unique TCRbeta CDR3 rearrangement. For each sample, productive Simpson clonality was calculated as the square root of Simpson's diversity index across productive rearrangements. Drawn from immuneACCESS, this table holds only the in-frame rearrangements with V and J called that TCRdb kept. Clones are partly lost; checked studies trace under half to an unresolved V gene and leave the rest unexplained. V, J and clone size derive from that table, while D and trimming were established from the DNA sequence. In this sample the table shows about 190,000 clones, roughly 84% of which occur a single time. The top ten hold around 21% of the sample.

V is reduced by 9 bases and J by 2 bases, leaving a spacing of 14 bases between them. From a lookup of the germline V gene, CDR1 and CDR2 are MDHEN and SYDVKM. Counted from cysteine to phenylalanine, this CDR3 has 14 amino acids. Here the CDR3 DNA is all that survives: 42 bases in frame from base 1. Collaborating institutions collected whole blood in K2EDTA tubes following their own protocols. For TCRbeta analysis, collaborators shipped samples in one of three forms: frozen whole blood, isolated PBMCs, or DNA extracted from either of those sample types. The sample consisted of peripheral blood. The chain uses TRBV28 and TRBJ2-1; the D gene is unclear. The TCR comes from a human donor in a cohort sampled during active COVID-19. The DNA reads TGTGCCAGTTCTGTCGCGCCCCCCTACAATGAGCAGTTCTTC. This encodes CASSVAPPYNEQFF. Supplemented by the reference TRBV28 and TRBJ2-1 proteins around the CDR3, the complete variable domain is DVKVTQSSRYLVKRTGEKVFLECVQDMDHENMFWYRQDPGLGLRLIYFSYDVKMKEKGDIPEGYSVSREKKERFSLILESASTNQTSMYLCASSVAPPYNEQFFGPGTRLTVL.